A selection of T cell receptor beta chains follows, all from one sample in a study of cytomegalovirus exposure and HLA in healthy donors. TCRdb keeps only in-frame clones here, not all; method: immunoSEQ multiplex PCR. The sample includes some 130,000 clones, just under 90% of them seen just once. Sequenced sample: PBMCs. Receptors originate from a woman under 40 in good health and CMV-seronegative. The CDR3 runs from the conserved cysteine through the conserved F or W. A D gene is named only where the DNA matches it firmly. Where a row states a size, it is once, few, many or the class of an expanded clone; other rows omit it.

abundance	v_gene	d_gene	j_gene	CDR3aa	CDR3nt
few	TRBV29-1	TRBD2	TRBJ2-1	CSVVGLAGGNEQFF	TGCAGCGTTGTGGGACTAGCGGGAGGCAATGAGCAGTTCTTC
-	TRBV25-1	TRBD1	TRBJ1-2	CASTPSGTGGYTF	TGTGCCAGCACCCCATCAGGGACAGGTGGCTACACCTTC
-	TRBV19	TRBD1	TRBJ1-4	CASSMGQGYEKLFF	TGTGCCAGTAGTATGGGACAGGGGTATGAAAAACTGTTTTTT
-	TRBV6-5	-	TRBJ1-2	CASSSDSNYGYTF	TGTGCCAGCAGTTCCGACAGCAACTATGGCTACACCTTC
once	TRBV19	-	TRBJ1-5	CASSLYYGQPQHF	TGTGCCAGTAGTTTATACTACGGTCAGCCCCAGCATTTT
-	TRBV13	-	TRBJ1-5	CASSLGGGQPQHF	TGTGCCAGCAGCTTAGGGGGAGGTCAGCCCCAGCATTTT
-	TRBV6-6	-	TRBJ2-5	CASSYSQLQETQYF	TGTGCCAGCAGTTACTCGCAGTTACAAGAGACCCAGTACTTC
-	TRBV4-2	TRBD2	TRBJ2-2	CASSQGIAGDGGELFF	TGTGCCAGCAGCCAAGGAATAGCGGGAGATGGCGGGGAGCTGTTTTTT
-	TRBV7-8	TRBD2	TRBJ2-3	CASSTAGTSGGAIDTQYF	TGTGCCAGCAGCACCGCCGGGACTAGCGGGGGGGCCATAGATACGCAGTATTTT
-	TRBV4-1	TRBD1	TRBJ1-5	CASFKGTGDRRSPQHF	TGCGCCAGCTTTAAGGGGACAGGGGACCGTAGGTCACCCCAGCATTTT
-	TRBV7-9	TRBD2	TRBJ2-5	CASSSAPGLAGAHETQYF	TGTGCCAGCAGCTCCGCGCCGGGACTAGCGGGGGCCCACGAGACCCAGTACTTC
-	TRBV5-1	TRBD2	TRBJ2-7	CASSLLGLAINEQYF	TGCGCCAGCAGCTTGTTGGGACTAGCGATCAACGAGCAGTACTTC
once	TRBV29-1	TRBD1	TRBJ1-2	CSVGQGNGYTF	TGCAGCGTGGGACAGGGGAATGGCTACACCTTC
-	TRBV6-1	TRBD2	TRBJ2-7	CAIWRGTSGFYEQYF	TGTGCCATCTGGAGAGGGACTAGCGGTTTTTACGAGCAGTACTTC
-	TRBV7-9	-	TRBJ1-1	CASNTPWPEAFF	TGTGCCAGCAACACCCCTTGGCCTGAAGCTTTCTTT
-	TRBV4-3	TRBD1	TRBJ1-1	CASSQTRVDRDTEAFF	TGCGCCAGCAGCCAAACAAGGGTGGACAGGGACACTGAAGCTTTCTTT
-	TRBV5-1	TRBD1	TRBJ1-6	CASSISSGGSYNSPLHF	TGCGCCAGCAGCATCTCATCAGGGGGTTCATATAATTCACCCCTCCACTTT
-	TRBV2	TRBD1	TRBJ2-3	CASSAQGAFPLDTQYF	TGTGCCAGCAGTGCTCAGGGGGCCTTTCCTCTTGATACGCAGTATTTT
-	TRBV4-2	TRBD1	TRBJ2-7	CASSQDPGQGYEQYF	TGTGCCAGCAGCCAAGATCCCGGACAGGGCTACGAGCAGTACTTC
-	TRBV9	-	TRBJ1-6	CASSVAGQVNSPLHF	TGTGCCAGCAGCGTAGCTGGGCAGGTTAATTCACCCCTCCACTTT
-	TRBV18	TRBD1	TRBJ2-7	CASSSSGTGPYAQYF	TGTGCCAGCTCATCCTCCGGGACAGGCCCCTACGCGCAGTACTTC
-	TRBV5-5	-	TRBJ2-2	CASSLGPNREPNTGELFF	TGTGCCAGCAGCTTGGGCCCGAACAGGGAACCGAACACCGGGGAGCTGTTTTTT
-	TRBV7-3	-	TRBJ2-3	CASSLTRDNTDTQYF	TGTGCCAGCAGCTTAACTAGGGACAACACAGATACGCAGTATTTT
-	TRBV7-9	TRBD2	TRBJ2-7	CASSGGSRYEQYF	TGTGCCAGCAGTGGCGGGAGTAGGTACGAGCAGTACTTC
-	TRBV6-5	TRBD1	TRBJ1-1	CATNRDRGTEAFF	TGTGCCACTAACCGGGACAGGGGCACTGAAGCTTTCTTT
once	TRBV6-1	TRBD1	TRBJ1-2	CASSAPRDRGHRGYTF	TGTGCCAGCAGTGCCCCCCGGGACAGGGGGCATCGAGGCTACACCTTC
-	TRBV30	-	TRBJ1-4	CAWSVTDGNEKLFF	TGTGCCTGGAGTGTAACAGACGGTAATGAAAAACTGTTTTTT